Described below is a single T cell receptor beta chain sequence and its context. CDR1 is SGHVS and CDR2 is FQNEAQ in the germline V gene. The CDR3 is 17 residues long. V dropped 5 bases and J dropped 7 bases, with 26 bases sitting between them. These data are taken from a study of T cells in Graves' hyperthyroidism and ophthalmopathy. TCR beta CDR3 regions were amplified from RNA transcripts. The HTBI set primed first-round TCR CDR3 RT-PCR. MiXCR, applied by TCRdb to the multiplex PCR reads, yields one record per CDR3 protein. The table includes fewer than 700,000 distinct CDR3 sequences, around 15% detected once. No ophthalmopathy progression within 18 months constituted stable Graves' hyperthyroidism.

The genes are TRBV7-8 and TRBJ1-2; D ambiguous. Sample: blood. The clonotype was recovered from a woman in her thirties with Graves' hyperthyroidism. CDR3 coding DNA: TGTGCCAGCAGCGAGAAGTTGGAAATGAGTCGGGATGGTGGCTACACCTTC. It codes for CASSEKLEMSRDGGYTF. Together with reference TRBV7-8 and TRBJ1-2, the CDR3 gives the full variable domain: GAGVSQSPRYKVAKRGQDVALRCDPISGHVSLFWYQQALGQGPEFLTYFQNEAQLDKSGLPSDRFFAERPEGSVSTLKIQRTQQEDSAVYLCASSEKLEMSRDGGYTFGSGTRLTVV.